A single sample is the source of the 15 T cell receptor beta chains below, sequenced in a study of blood T cell repertoires in COVID-19. Here immunoSEQ multiplex PCR was the method, and the copy in TCRdb shows in-frame clones only, minus some. The profile shows tens of thousands of clones, more than 75% of them singletons. Sequencing was done on a sample of peripheral blood. The source of these receptors is a man between 35 and 55 years old with COVID-19, enrolled during active disease.

This clone was seen once. The gene calls are TRBV13 and TRBJ1-1, with TRBD1 as a possible D gene (6 bases). The CDR3 loop spans 14 amino acids. V dropped 6 bases and J dropped 1 base, with 12 bases sitting between them. Germline CDR1 PRHDT, CDR2 FYEKMQ (reference sequence). The CDR3 region has the DNA TGTGCCAGCAGTCAGGGACACTCGAACACTGAAGCTTTCTTT. Translated, it gives CASSQGHSNTEAFF.

The chain is built from TRBV30 and TRBJ1-6; D may be TRBD1 (5 bases). The CDR3 is 12 amino acids. V was shortened by 3 bases and J by 7 bases, with 7 bases between the two germline ends. The germline V gene has CDR1 GTSNPN and CDR2 SVGIG (reference sequence). This CDR3 reads CAWRGQNSPLHF. The CDR3 DNA reads as TGTGCCTGGAGGGGGCAGAATTCACCCCTCCACTTT.

The J gene is TRBJ1-1, the V gene TRBV4-1; the D gene is possibly TRBD1 (5 bases). V shed 3 bases and J shed 8 bases, with 13 bases lying between them. Germline V gene sequence: CDR1 MGHRA, CDR2 YSYEKL. This CDR3 is built from 13 residues. CDR3 in DNA: TGCGCCAGCAGCCACGCTGGGGGGGTCGAAGCTTTCTTT. As protein: CASSHAGGVEAFF.

V and J are TRBV30 and TRBJ2-3; D may be TRBD2 (6 bases). There are 13 residues in the CDR3. CDR1 GTSNPN and CDR2 SVGIG come from the germline V gene (reference sequence). Trimming removed 3 bases from V and 3 bases from J, with 10 bases in between. The CDR3 protein is CAWSRDLTDTQYF. In DNA, the CDR3 is TGTGCCTGGAGCCGGGACTTAACAGATACGCAGTATTTT.

The chain combines TRBV30 with TRBJ1-2; a weak D match, TRBD1 (5 bases). Germline V CDR1 and CDR2: GTSNPN, SVGIG (reference sequence). This CDR3 contains 11 residues. The germline V and J ends were trimmed by 4 bases and 4 bases, with 7 bases remaining between them. CDR3 coding DNA: TGTGCCTGGAAGGACATCTATGGCTACACCTTC. Translation: CAWKDIYGYTF.

The chain uses TRBV12-3 or TRBV12-4 and TRBJ1-2; 7 bases agree with TRBD1. The CDR3 is made up of 13 amino acids. The J segment lost 7 bases and the V segment lost 6 bases, leaving 8 bases of the junction unmatched. CDR3 in amino acids: CASSPSDRPGYTF. For the CDR3, the DNA is TGTGCCAGCAGCCCCTCGGACAGGCCTGGCTACACCTTC.

V gene TRBV27 combines with J gene TRBJ1-1; TRBD1 matches 7 bases. Germline CDR1 MNHEY, CDR2 SMNVEV (reference sequence). The CDR3 is 13 residues long. V dropped 8 bases and J dropped 4; count of bases not matched to a gene: 7. The CDR3 bases are TGTGCCAGCCGTCTCACAGGGGTCACTGAAGCTTTCTTT. Translated, it gives CASRLTGVTEAFF.

The rearrangement links TRBV6-6 to TRBJ1-3; tentatively, D is TRBD1 (5 bases). The CDR3 totals 15 residues. Germline-derived CDR1 and CDR2 are MNHNY and SVGAGI (reference sequence). Trimming removed 1 base from V and 4 bases from J, with 11 bases in between. CDR3 amino acids: CASSYFSGKGNTIYF. The CDR3 DNA reads TGTGCCAGCAGTTACTTCTCAGGGAAAGGAAACACCATATATTTT.

V gene TRBV6-4 combines with J gene TRBJ2-1; TRBD2 aligns across 9 bases. With 0 bases clipped from V and 5 bases from J, the junction kept 5 bases outside the gene matches. The CDR3 has 16 amino acids. Germline-derived CDR1 and CDR2 are MRHNA and SNTAGT. The CDR3 nucleotides are TGTGCCAGCAGTGACTCTTCGAGCGGGGGGAACAATGAGCAGTTCTTC. Translating gives CASSDSSSGGNNEQFF.

V gene TRBV28 combines with J gene TRBJ1-5; TRBD1 is a possible D gene (5 bases). The CDR3 has 13 amino acids. Germline V gives CDR1 MDHEN, CDR2 SYDVKM. The V gene lost 8 bases and the J gene lost 4 bases, with 12 bases spanning the gap. In DNA form, the CDR3 reads TGTGCCAGCCTCGGAGGGGTGAATCAGCCCCAGCATTTT. Amino acid sequence: CASLGGVNQPQHF.

This sequence joins TRBV7-9 and TRBJ2-2, with D possibly being TRBD1 (7 bases). Germline V gives CDR1 SEHNR, CDR2 FQNEAQ (reference sequence). This CDR3 is built from 17 residues. V was clipped by 8 bases and J by 2 bases, with 21 bases between them. CDR3 nucleotide sequence: TGTGCCAGCTTGGGCCAACAGGGGAGGATTAACACCGGGGAGCTGTTTTTT. Its translation: CASLGQQGRINTGELFF.

The chain combines TRBV5-1 with TRBJ1-3; 9 nucleotides agree with TRBD1. V was clipped by 0 bases and J by 3 bases; unmatched bases: 7. The CDR3 is 17 residues long. CDR1 is SGHRS, CDR2 YFSETQ, per germline. The CDR3 sequence: CASSLGSVGQGGNTIYF. The CDR3 DNA is TGCGCCAGCAGCTTGGGCTCGGTGGGACAGGGTGGAAACACCATATATTTT.

This clone is labeled medium-sized (0.01 to 0.1%). The V and J genes are TRBV15 and TRBJ2-5, with a weak D call TRBD1 (6 bases). Trimming pared 2 bases from V and 2 bases from J, leaving 9 bases between. The V gene's germline CDR1 is LNHNV and CDR2 YYDKDF (reference sequence). The CDR3 runs 14 residues. The CDR3 reads CATSRQGLQETQYF. DNA of the CDR3: TGTGCCACCAGCAGACAGGGGCTACAAGAGACCCAGTACTTC.

The rearrangement joins TRBV4-1 to TRBJ2-3; 10 positions agree with TRBD1. Germline lookup yields CDR1 MGHRA and CDR2 YSYEKL. The CDR3 spans 16 residues. Trimming at V came to 3 bases and at J to 5 bases, leaving 8 bases not matched to a gene. CDR3 DNA: TGCGCCAGCAGCCAGAGGGACAGGGGCAGTGAAGATACGCAGTATTTT. It translates to CASSQRDRGSEDTQYF.

The V and J genes are TRBV30 and TRBJ1-2, with D tentatively TRBD1 (5 bases). V was trimmed by 4 bases and J by 4 bases, leaving 10 bases between them. Germline CDR1 GTSNPN, CDR2 SVGIG (reference sequence). The length of the CDR3 is 12 residues. The CDR3: CAWTQGGYGYTF. Here the CDR3 DNA reads TGTGCCTGGACCCAGGGAGGCTATGGCTACACCTTC.